This entry describes one TCR beta chain. Its antigen is unknown. The table came from immunoSEQ multiplex PCR; TCRdb's copy has only in-frame clones and leaves some out. The sample contains around 66,000 clones, approximately 92% of which appear only once. The data originate from a study of OX40 agonist ivuxolimab in advanced cancers. In the study overall: Earlier treatment with anti-PD-1, anti-PD-L1 or anti-CTLA-4 was permitted, and 35% to 45% had received some.

Study results and limitations: What antigens the expanded peripheral T cells recognized was never established. Partial responders receiving 0.1-3.0 mg/kg showed among the lowest clonal expansion. Some patients who did not respond also had low normalized T-cell clonal expansion.

Trimming removed 4 bases at V and 3 bases at J, with 14 bases between. The CDR3 sequence is 15 residues long. Germline V CDR1 and CDR2: SNHLY, FYNNEI. The chain uses TRBV2 and TRBJ2-3; maybe TRBD1 (5 bases). The origin of this receptor is an adult with an advanced solid tumor such as melanoma, head and neck, liver or kidney cancer. This material consisted of CD4+ or CD8+ T cells sorted from blood, taken in a trial of the OX40 agonist ivuxolimab. CDR3 bases: TGTGCCAGCAGTGGGGGCCCTCCCCCGACAGATACGCAGTATTTT. This codes for CASSGGPPPTDTQYF. Variable domain in full (rest from reference TRBV2 and TRBJ2-3): EPEVTQTPSHQVTQMGQEVILRCVPISNHLYFYWYRQILGQKVEFLVSFYNNEISEKSEIFDDQFSVERPDGSNFTLKIRSTKLEDSAMYFCASSGGPPPTDTQYFGPGTRLTVL.